This paragraph reports one T cell receptor beta chain. This entry is derived from a study of blood T cell repertoires in COVID-19. Study summary: The study drew acute and convalescent COVID-19 samples from the United States, Italy and Spain. From T cells, B-cell-depleted T cells, or PBMCs came the material, which was cDNA or gDNA.

CDR3 size: 16 residues. Germline CDR1 SGHRS, CDR2 YFSETQ. After removal of 9 bases from V and 3 bases from J, the junction contained 14 bases not matched to a gene. As processed by the authors: Scientists estimated how many nucleated cells there were by amplifying reference gene primers. Sequencing used immunoSEQ multiplex PCR; TCRdb keeps in-frame clones, though not all of them. V, J and clone size are those of that table, while D and trimming were read from the DNA. The sample contains about 44,000 clones, 82% of which appear only once. The V gene is TRBV5-1, the J gene TRBJ2-5; 10 nucleotides line up with TRBD1. The sequence came from a woman in her seventies with acute or convalescent COVID-19. Material: peripheral blood. The chain's CDR3 is CANRDRGLRGKETQYF. In nucleotides, the CDR3 is TGCGCCAACCGGGACAGGGGCCTCAGGGGGAAAGAGACCCAGTACTTC. Full variable domain (outside the CDR3, taken from reference TRBV5-1 and TRBJ2-5): KAGVTQTPRYLIKTRGQQVTLSCSPISGHRSVSWYQQTPGQGLQFLFEYFSETQRNKGNFPGRFSGRQFSNSRSEMNVSTLELGDSALYLCANRDRGLRGKETQYFGPGTRLLVL.